The 12 T cell receptor beta chains reported below all come from one sample, sequenced in a study of human thymus T cells. Resections from corrective heart surgery supplied the thymus tissue. Sequencing used immunoSEQ multiplex PCR; TCRdb keeps in-frame clones, though not all of them. Of tens of thousands of clones detected, just over 95% appear once; the ten largest clones hold 0.031%. The sequencing input was thymus tissue. Receptors originate from a boy under two years old with a congenital heart defect but otherwise immunologically healthy.

The gene calls are TRBV5-4 and TRBJ1-1, with D possibly matching TRBD1 (6 bases). CDR1 and CDR2 from the germline V gene are SGHNT and YYREEE (reference sequence). V lost 0 bases and J 5 bases, leaving 17 bases between the germline ends. The CDR3 contains 16 residues. The CDR3 DNA reads TGTGCCAGCAGCTTGGCATTCGGACAGAAAGAGACTGAAGCTTTCTTT. Translation: CASSLAFGQKETEAFF.

J is TRBJ2-7 and V is TRBV7-2, with D perhaps matching TRBD2 (6 bases). Per the germline V gene, CDR1 is SGHTA and CDR2 is FQGNSA. This CDR3 comprises 15 residues. V was clipped by 3 bases and J by 0 bases, with 12 bases between them. The CDR3 reads CASSFKAGSSYEQYF. In nucleotides, the CDR3 is TGTGCCAGCAGCTTTAAGGCGGGGAGCTCCTACGAGCAGTACTTC. The full variable domain, its missing parts supplied by reference TRBV7-2 and TRBJ2-7, is GAGVSQSPSNKVTEKGKDVELRCDPISGHTALYWYRQSLGQGLEFLIYFQGNSAPDKSGLPSDRFSAERTGGSVSTLTIQRTQQEDSAVYLCASSFKAGSSYEQYFGPGTRLTVT.

The CDR3 DNA sequence: TGTGCCAGAAGCTTCAACGAGCAGTACTTC. Its translation is CARSFNEQYF. The rearrangement uses TRBV5-3 and TRBJ2-7; D is undetermined. TRBV5-3 has ORF status, its function being uncertain. The CDR3 contains 10 residues. V was shortened by 2 bases and J by 5 bases, with 2 bases between the two germline ends.

The chain has TRBV11-2 and TRBJ2-2, with TRBD2 matching 10 bases. V shed 4 bases, J shed 3 bases, and the junction held 5 bases outside the gene matches. There are 16 residues in the CDR3. Per germline, CDR1 SGHAT and CDR2 FQNNGV. CDR3 sequence reads: CASSSPGLADTGELFF. The CDR3 DNA follows: TGTGCCAGCAGCTCTCCCGGACTAGCGGACACCGGGGAGCTGTTTTTT.

The rearrangement uses TRBV6-5 and TRBJ1-1; no firm D call. CDR1 MNHEY and CDR2 SVGAGI come from the germline V gene. The CDR3 sequence is 15 residues long. Trimming took 2 bases from V and 0 from J, leaving 10 bases between them. CDR3: CASSYLTTVNTEAFF. CDR3 coding DNA: TGTGCCAGCAGTTACCTTACGACGGTGAACACTGAAGCTTTCTTT.

The genes are TRBV6-4 and TRBJ2-7; D is unresolved. Deletions cut 6 bases from V and 5 bases from J, with 23 bases between. Germline V gene lookup returns CDR1 MRHNA and CDR2 SNTAGT. The CDR3 extends over 16 amino acids. The DNA of the CDR3 is TGTGCCAGCAGCTTGTCCCCCGTCTCCAAGCCGAACGAGCAGTACTTC. Its translation is CASSLSPVSKPNEQYF.

The chain has TRBV5-3 and TRBJ2-7, with TRBD1 matching 9 bases. TRBV5-3 is an ORF, with its function uncertain. CDR3 length: 16 amino acids. The J segment lost 3 bases and the V segment lost 8 bases, leaving 15 bases of the junction unmatched. CDR3 residues: CASIEPRTGVGYEQYF. CDR3 nucleotides: TGTGCCAGCATCGAACCCCGGACAGGGGTAGGCTACGAGCAGTACTTC.

The gene calls are TRBV27 and TRBJ2-1; maybe TRBD2 (6 bases). From germline, CDR1 is MNHEY and CDR2 SMNVEV (reference sequence). V was pared by 4 bases and J by 9 bases, with 10 bases between. CDR3 length: 12 residues. The CDR3 is CASSSNGSEQFF. Here the CDR3 DNA reads TGTGCCAGCAGTTCTAACGGGAGTGAGCAGTTCTTC.

The chain combines TRBV13 with TRBJ1-3; D possibly corresponds to TRBD1 (6 bases). CDR3 length: 19 amino acids. Per germline, CDR1 PRHDT and CDR2 FYEKMQ (reference sequence). Trimming pared 4 bases from V and 0 bases from J, leaving 22 bases between. CDR3 nucleotides: TGTGCCAGCAGCTCCCGGGACAAGGATTCTGGTGACTCTGGAAACACCATATATTTT. Its protein is CASSSRDKDSGDSGNTIYF.

This sequence joins TRBV5-8 and TRBJ2-7, with 8 bases identical to TRBD1. The trim removed 0 bases at V and 2 bases at J, leaving 4 bases unmatched. From germline, CDR1 is SGHTS and CDR2 YDEGEE. The CDR3 runs to 15 residues. The chain's CDR3 is CASSLEGQATYEQYF. CDR3 nucleotides: TGTGCCAGCAGCTTGGAGGGACAGGCCACCTACGAGCAGTACTTC.

This sequence joins TRBV5-1 and TRBJ2-3; D gene unclear. Germline CDR1 reads SGHRS; CDR2 reads YFSETQ. The CDR3 consists of 14 residues. V was shortened by 7 bases and J by 3 bases, with 15 bases between the two germline ends. CDR3 coding DNA: TGCGCCAGCGGCTCCGGGTATGGAACAGATACGCAGTATTTT. Amino acids: CASGSGYGTDTQYF.

J is TRBJ2-3 and V is TRBV27; 14 positions agree with TRBD2. Trimming cost V 1 base and J 3 bases; bases outside gene matches: 3. The CDR3 consists of 17 residues. CDR1 and CDR2 (germline): MNHEY, SMNVEV (reference sequence). CDR3 nucleotide sequence: TGTGCCAGCAGTTTATATGGGACTAGCGGGGGAACAGATACGCAGTATTTT. Its protein is CASSLYGTSGGTDTQYF.